The rows below give T cell receptor beta chains drawn from one sample of a study of CD8+ T cells in alopecia areata. Only in-frame clones appear in the TCRdb table, and some are missing; sequencing was by immunoSEQ multiplex PCR. The data contain more than 110,000 clones, roughly 62% of them singletons. The sample in question was CD4+ T cells sorted from blood, obtained at week 0. Every receptor here comes from a human donor with alopecia areata. CDR3s include the opening cysteine and the closing phenylalanine or tryptophan. The D gene is left open where the match is weak. Rows may omit the clone size; those that give it use once, few, many or a size class.

.	TRBD2	TRBV5-1	TRBJ2-7	CASGQGGGAYEQYF
.	.	TRBV2	TRBJ1-5	CASRLGAYQPQHF
.	.	TRBV4-3	TRBJ2-3	CASSQPGVDTQYF
.	.	TRBV29-1	TRBJ2-5	CSVTRGGAGRETQYF
.	.	TRBV4-1	TRBJ1-1	CASMGRTLNTEAFF
.	TRBD1	TRBV4-1	TRBJ2-7	CASSNRDRGSNEQYF
few	.	TRBV19	TRBJ2-2	CASSISGPANTGELFF
.	.	TRBV2	TRBJ1-4	CASTDAPGEKLFF
.	TRBD1	TRBV5-1	TRBJ2-7	CASSLDTGVEQYF
once	TRBD1	TRBV2	TRBJ2-7	CASNHGQGSSYEQYF
few	.	TRBV6-1	TRBJ1-1	CASSVTAGTNTEAFF
.	.	TRBV2	TRBJ2-5	CASSEATGQETQYF
.	.	TRBV4-2	TRBJ2-2	CASSHPTGTGELFF
few	.	TRBV30	TRBJ1-5	CAWSVRDNQPQHF
.	.	TRBV29-1	TRBJ1-2	CSVVLDNYGYTF
.	.	TRBV5-1	TRBJ1-4	CASSRPWEKLFF
.	TRBD2	TRBV5-1	TRBJ2-2	CASSLTSGTGELFF
.	.	TRBV5-4	TRBJ1-2	CASSVDPNYGYTF
.	.	TRBV30	TRBJ2-5	CAWSVHTGTQYF
.	.	TRBV7-9	TRBJ2-7	CASSFGQTYEQYF